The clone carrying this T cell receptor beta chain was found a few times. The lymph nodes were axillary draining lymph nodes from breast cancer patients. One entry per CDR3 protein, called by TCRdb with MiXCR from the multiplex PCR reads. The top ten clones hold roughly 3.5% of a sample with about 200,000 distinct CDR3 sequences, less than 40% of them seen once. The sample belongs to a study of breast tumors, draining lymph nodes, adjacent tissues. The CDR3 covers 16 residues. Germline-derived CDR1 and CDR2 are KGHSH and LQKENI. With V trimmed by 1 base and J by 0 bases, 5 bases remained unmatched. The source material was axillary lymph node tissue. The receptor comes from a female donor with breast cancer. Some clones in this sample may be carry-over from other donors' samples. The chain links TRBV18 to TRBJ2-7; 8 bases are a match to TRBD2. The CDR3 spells CASSPRAAGASYEQYF. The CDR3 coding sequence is TGTGCCAGCTCACCACGGGCAGCGGGAGCCTCCTACGAGCAGTACTTC.